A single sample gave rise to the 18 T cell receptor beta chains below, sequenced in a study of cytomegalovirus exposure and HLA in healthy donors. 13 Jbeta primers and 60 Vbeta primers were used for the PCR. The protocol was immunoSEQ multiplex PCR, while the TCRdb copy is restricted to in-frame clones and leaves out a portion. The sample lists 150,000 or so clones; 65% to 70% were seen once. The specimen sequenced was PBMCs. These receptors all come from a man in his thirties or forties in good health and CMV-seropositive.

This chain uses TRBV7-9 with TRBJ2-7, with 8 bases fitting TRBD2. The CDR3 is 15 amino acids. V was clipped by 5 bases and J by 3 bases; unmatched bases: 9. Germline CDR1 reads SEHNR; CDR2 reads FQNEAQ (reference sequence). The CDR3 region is CASSAGLAEHYEQYF. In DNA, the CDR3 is TGTGCCAGCAGCGCTGGACTAGCTGAGCACTACGAGCAGTACTTC.

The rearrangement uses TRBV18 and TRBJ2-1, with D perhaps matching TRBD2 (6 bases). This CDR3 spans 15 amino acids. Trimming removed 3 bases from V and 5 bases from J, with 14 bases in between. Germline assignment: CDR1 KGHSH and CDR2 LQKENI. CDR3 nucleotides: TGTGCCAGCTCACCGGGGCTAGCGAGGGACAATGAGCAGTTCTTC. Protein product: CASSPGLARDNEQFF.

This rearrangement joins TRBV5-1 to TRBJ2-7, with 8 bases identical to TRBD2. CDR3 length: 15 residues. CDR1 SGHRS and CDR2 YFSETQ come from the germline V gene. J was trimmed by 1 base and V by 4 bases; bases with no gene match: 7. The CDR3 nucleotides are TGCGCCAGCAGCCAACAAGCGGGAGCGTCCTACGAGCAGTACTTC. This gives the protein CASSQQAGASYEQYF.

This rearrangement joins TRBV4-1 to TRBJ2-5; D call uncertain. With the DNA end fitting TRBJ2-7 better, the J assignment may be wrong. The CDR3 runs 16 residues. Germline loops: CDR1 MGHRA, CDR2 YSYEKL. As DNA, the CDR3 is TGCGCCAGCAGCCAAGCTCCCAGCGTTAGCTCCTACGAGCAGTACTTC. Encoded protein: CASSQAPSVSSYEQYF.

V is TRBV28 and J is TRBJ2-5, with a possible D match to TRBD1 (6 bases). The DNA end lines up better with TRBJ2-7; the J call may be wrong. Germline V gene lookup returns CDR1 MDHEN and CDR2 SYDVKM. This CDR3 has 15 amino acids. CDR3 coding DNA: TGTGCCAGCAGTTTATATCCAGGGGAAACCTACGAGCAGTACTTC. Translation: CASSLYPGETYEQYF.

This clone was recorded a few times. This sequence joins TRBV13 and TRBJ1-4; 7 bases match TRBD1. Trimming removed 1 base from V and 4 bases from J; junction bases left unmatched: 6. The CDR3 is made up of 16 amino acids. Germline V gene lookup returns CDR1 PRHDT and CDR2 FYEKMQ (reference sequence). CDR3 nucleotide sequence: TGTGCCAGCAGCTTAGCGGGGACAGAGATTAATGAAAAACTGTTTTTT. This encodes CASSLAGTEINEKLFF.

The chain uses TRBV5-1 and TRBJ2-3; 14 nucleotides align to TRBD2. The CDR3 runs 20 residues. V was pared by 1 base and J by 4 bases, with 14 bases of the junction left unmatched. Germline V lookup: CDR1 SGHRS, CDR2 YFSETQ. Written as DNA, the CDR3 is TGCGCCAGCAGCTTGAGGGGTGGTCCAGGACTAGCGGGAGGCGCAGATACGCAGTATTTT. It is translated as CASSLRGGPGLAGGADTQYF.

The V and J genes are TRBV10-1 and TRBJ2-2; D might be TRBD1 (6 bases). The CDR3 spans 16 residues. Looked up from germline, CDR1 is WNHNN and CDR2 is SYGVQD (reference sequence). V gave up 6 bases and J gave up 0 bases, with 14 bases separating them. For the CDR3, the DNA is TGCGCCAGCAGCCTCTCCGGGACATCGAACACCGGGGAGCTGTTTTTT. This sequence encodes CASSLSGTSNTGELFF.

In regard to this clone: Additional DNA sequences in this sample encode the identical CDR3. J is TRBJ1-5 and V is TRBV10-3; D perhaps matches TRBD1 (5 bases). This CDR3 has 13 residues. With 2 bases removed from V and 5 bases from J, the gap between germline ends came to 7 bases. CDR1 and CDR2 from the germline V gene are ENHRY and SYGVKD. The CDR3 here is CAISESRDQPQHF. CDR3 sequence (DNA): TGTGCCATCAGTGAGAGCAGGGATCAGCCCCAGCATTTT.

The CDR3 region is CASSLAGTGSWANYGYTF. CDR3 DNA: TGTGCCAGCAGCTTAGCCGGGACAGGGAGTTGGGCTAACTATGGCTACACCTTC. This rearrangement joins TRBV7-8 to TRBJ1-2; 9 bases match TRBD1. CDR1 is SGHVS and CDR2 is FQNEAQ in the germline V gene. Trimming removed 0 bases from V and 0 bases from J; junction bases left unmatched: 8. CDR3 length: 18 amino acids.

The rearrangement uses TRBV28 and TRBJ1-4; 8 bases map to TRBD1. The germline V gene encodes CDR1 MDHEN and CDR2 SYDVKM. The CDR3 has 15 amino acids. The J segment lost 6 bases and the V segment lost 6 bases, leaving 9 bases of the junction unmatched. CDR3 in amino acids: CASRLTGGGYEKLFF. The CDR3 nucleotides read TGTGCCAGCAGACTCACAGGGGGAGGATATGAAAAACTGTTTTTT.

CDR3 nucleotide sequence: TGTGCCAGCAGCTCCCTCGGGCGGGAGGGCCGCGATGAGCAGTTCTTC. Translated: CASSSLGREGRDEQFF. This chain joins TRBV5-6 and TRBJ2-1; TRBD2 matches at 9 bases. CDR3 length: 16 residues. After removal of 3 bases from V and 8 bases from J, the junction contained 12 bases not matched to a gene. Germline CDR1 reads SGHDT; CDR2 reads YYEEEE.

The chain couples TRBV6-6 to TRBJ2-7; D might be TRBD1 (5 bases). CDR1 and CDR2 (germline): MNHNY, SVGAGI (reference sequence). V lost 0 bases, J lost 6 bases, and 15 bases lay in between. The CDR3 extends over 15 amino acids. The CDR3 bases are TGTGCCAGCAGTTACTCAAGTGCAGGGAAAGGCGAGCAGTACTTC. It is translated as CASSYSSAGKGEQYF.

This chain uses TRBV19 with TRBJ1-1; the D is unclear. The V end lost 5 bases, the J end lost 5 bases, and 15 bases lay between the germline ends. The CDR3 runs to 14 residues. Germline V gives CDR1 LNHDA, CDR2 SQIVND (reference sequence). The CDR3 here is CASSVLWARTEAFF. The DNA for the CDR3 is TGTGCCAGTAGTGTTTTATGGGCCCGGACTGAAGCTTTCTTT.

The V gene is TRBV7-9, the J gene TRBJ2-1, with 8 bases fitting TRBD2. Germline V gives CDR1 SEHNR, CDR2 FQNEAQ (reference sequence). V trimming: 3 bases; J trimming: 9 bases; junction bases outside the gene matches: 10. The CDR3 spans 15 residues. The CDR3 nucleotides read TGTGCCAGCAGCTTTGTGAGCGGGAGATGGGCTGAGCAGTTCTTC. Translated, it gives CASSFVSGRWAEQFF.

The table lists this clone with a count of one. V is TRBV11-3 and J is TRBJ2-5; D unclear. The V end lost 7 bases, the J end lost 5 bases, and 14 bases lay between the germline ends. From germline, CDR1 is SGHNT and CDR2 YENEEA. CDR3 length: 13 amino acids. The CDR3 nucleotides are TGTGCCAGCACCCCCCCAATCGGGGAGACCCAGTACTTC. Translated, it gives CASTPPIGETQYF.

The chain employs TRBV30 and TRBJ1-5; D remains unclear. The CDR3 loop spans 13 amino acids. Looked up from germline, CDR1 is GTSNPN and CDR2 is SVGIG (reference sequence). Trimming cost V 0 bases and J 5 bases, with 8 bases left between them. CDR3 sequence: CAWSVLGYQPQHF. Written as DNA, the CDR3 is TGTGCCTGGAGTGTACTCGGGTATCAGCCCCAGCATTTT. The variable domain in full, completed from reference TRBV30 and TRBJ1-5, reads SQTIHQWPATLVQPVGSPLSLECTVEGTSNPNLYWYRQAAGRGLQLLFYSVGIGQISSEVPQNLSASRPQDRQFILSSKKLLLSDSGFYLCAWSVLGYQPQHFGDGTRLSIL.

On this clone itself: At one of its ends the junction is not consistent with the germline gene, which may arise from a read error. The CDR3 DNA reads as TGTGCCAGCAGCGTAGTGCCGGGAGGAACAGGTACGCAGTATTTT. It is translated as CASSVVPGGTGTQYF. The gene calls are TRBV9 and TRBJ2-3; 7 bases fit TRBD2. The CDR3 is made up of 15 amino acids. Germline CDR1 is SGDLS and CDR2 is YYNGEE.